The 16 T cell receptor beta chains presented below share a single source sample, sequenced in a study of type 1 regulatory T cells. These receptors lack a known antigen. TCRdb reprocessed the reads via MiXCR and lists one record per CDR3 protein. The sample gives about 67,000 distinct CDR3 sequences, 45% to 50% of which show up once; roughly 2.2% is in the top ten. The sample consisted of cultured non-Tr1 T cells, either the whole culture or a sorted T cell fraction (not recorded which). The source of these receptors is a human donor in good health.

CDR3 protein: CASSFRDRGNTEAFF. The CDR3 DNA sequence: TGTGCCAGCAGCTTTCGCGACAGGGGAAACACTGAAGCTTTCTTT. The chain employs TRBV7-2 and TRBJ1-1; TRBD1 agrees at 8 bases. J was trimmed by 2 bases and V by 3 bases; bases with no gene match: 5. Germline CDR1 SGHTA, CDR2 FQGNSA. The CDR3 has 15 amino acids.

V and J are TRBV4-2 and TRBJ1-1, with D maybe TRBD1 (5 bases). The CDR3 is 14 amino acids. The germline V gene has CDR1 LGHNA and CDR2 YNFKEQ. V lost 4 bases, J lost 5 bases, and 14 bases lay in between. The CDR3 coding sequence is TGTGCCAGCAGCCCCCGGAGAGGGGATACTGAAGCTTTCTTT. Protein sequence: CASSPRRGDTEAFF.

DNA of the CDR3: TGTGCCAGCAGTGAAAGGACAAAGAACACTGAAGCTTTCTTT. It codes for CASSERTKNTEAFF. V gene TRBV6-1 combines with J gene TRBJ1-1, with TRBD1 as a possible D gene (5 bases). Germline assignment: CDR1 MNHNS and CDR2 SASEGT. The CDR3 sequence is 14 residues long. V was trimmed by 2 bases and J by 1 base, leaving 8 bases between them.

V gene TRBV18 combines with J gene TRBJ2-2; D could derive from TRBD1 or TRBD2 (5 bases each). V was shortened by 6 bases and J by 0 bases, with 8 bases between the two germline ends. CDR1 is KGHSH and CDR2 is LQKENI in the germline V gene. This CDR3 contains 14 residues. As DNA, the CDR3 is TGTGCCAGCTCGGGGACGGCGAACACCGGGGAGCTGTTTTTT. Encoded protein: CASSGTANTGELFF.

The V and J genes are TRBV20-1 and TRBJ1-1; D might be TRBD1 (5 bases). Between the trimmed V and J ends, which lost 6 bases and 6 bases, there was a span of 20 bases. CDR1 and CDR2 from the germline V gene are DFQATT and SNEGSKA (reference sequence). The CDR3 loop spans 14 amino acids. For the CDR3, the DNA is TGCAGTGCCACCGGTCGGGACCCCAAATCTGAAGCTTTCTTT. As protein: CSATGRDPKSEAFF.

This clonotype was detected only a few times. This chain connects TRBV20-1 to TRBJ2-7; TRBD1 matches 9 bases. The CDR3 is 13 amino acids. Germline-derived CDR1 and CDR2 are DFQATT and SNEGSKA (reference sequence). V lost 1 base, J lost 5 bases, and 3 bases stayed unmatched. The CDR3 region is CSARGWTGDEQYF. DNA of the CDR3: TGCAGTGCTAGAGGGTGGACAGGGGACGAGCAGTACTTC.

The rearrangement uses TRBV7-9 and TRBJ2-3, with 7 bases lining up with TRBD1. The junction had 10 bases not matched to a gene; V was cut back by 6 bases and J by 1 base. The CDR3 spans 16 residues. The germline gives CDR1 SEHNR, CDR2 FQNEAQ (reference sequence). As DNA, the CDR3 is TGTGCCAGCAGTCGACCCGGGACAGTCGGCACAGATACGCAGTATTTT. It codes for CASSRPGTVGTDTQYF.

The J gene is TRBJ2-1, the V gene TRBV6-6; possibly TRBD1 or TRBD2 for D (5 bases each). Trimming took off 5 bases at V and 0 bases at J, with 14 bases between the two ends. The CDR3 is made up of 16 amino acids. Germline-derived CDR1 and CDR2 are MNHNY and SVGAGI (reference sequence). CDR3 amino acids: CASSAGTTLSYNEQFF. In DNA, the CDR3 is TGTGCCAGCAGTGCCGGGACGACCCTCTCCTACAATGAGCAGTTCTTC.

The chain has TRBV24-1 and TRBJ2-1; TRBD2 is a possible D gene (6 bases). Germline assignment: CDR1 KGHDR and CDR2 SFDVKD. CDR3 length: 16 residues. Trimming stripped 3 bases from V and 1 base from J, with 12 bases between. Here the CDR3 DNA reads TGTGCCACCAGTGATGAGGTGGGGGGATCCTACAATGAGCAGTTCTTC. Amino acids: CATSDEVGGSYNEQFF.

This clonotype appeared many times. The chain joins TRBV7-8 to TRBJ2-5; perhaps TRBD2 as D (7 bases). Germline CDR1 is SGHVS and CDR2 is FQNEAQ. Trimming removed 1 base from V and 1 base from J, with 19 bases in between. CDR3 length equals 18 residues. The DNA of the CDR3 is TGTGCCAGCAGCTTAGATTTCCCTGCGGGGGCCCGCCAAGAGACCCAGTACTTC. As protein: CASSLDFPAGARQETQYF.

The chain employs TRBV12-3 or TRBV12-4 and TRBJ2-3, with a weak D call TRBD2 (6 bases). The CDR3 totals 20 residues. Trimming took off 3 bases at V and 4 bases at J, with 29 bases between the two ends. CDR3 sequence reads: CASSFSGFARGRGEADTQYF. CDR3 sequence (DNA): TGTGCCAGCAGTTTTTCGGGATTCGCCCGCGGGCGGGGTGAAGCAGATACGCAGTATTTT.

The genes are TRBV9 and TRBJ2-5; 8 positions agree with TRBD1. The CDR3 runs 16 residues. CDR1 is SGDLS, CDR2 YYNGEE, per germline. Trimming removed 0 bases from V and 3 bases from J; junction bases left unmatched: 7. The CDR3 spells CASSVGLGQGEETQYF. CDR3 nucleotide sequence: TGTGCCAGCAGCGTAGGTTTAGGACAGGGAGAAGAGACCCAGTACTTC.

V usage is TRBV20-1 and J usage is TRBJ1-4; D ambiguous. Germline CDR1 is DFQATT and CDR2 is SNEGSKA (reference sequence). The length of the CDR3 is 13 residues. V was pared by 3 bases and J by 7 bases, with 12 bases between. CDR3 DNA sequence: TGCAGTGCTAGGCCGGCCGTGGGTGAAAAACTGTTTTTT. Its translation is CSARPAVGEKLFF.

The chain links TRBV6-2 or TRBV6-3 to TRBJ2-5, with 11 bases aligning to TRBD1. V shed 4 bases and J 3 bases; nucleotides not matched to a gene: 13. This CDR3 is 18 amino acids long. The germline V gene has CDR1 MNHEY and CDR2 SVGEGT. The DNA for the CDR3 is TGTGCCAGCAGTTTTACCGGGACAGGGGGTTTGAGAAAAGAGACCCAGTACTTC. Translation: CASSFTGTGGLRKETQYF.

On this clonotype: A much larger clone differs by one base, so this may be a read error. The chain is built from TRBV20-1 and TRBJ1-5; TRBD1 is a possible D gene (5 bases). Trimming cost V 2 bases and J 7 bases, with 18 bases left between them. The CDR3 loop spans 15 amino acids. From germline, CDR1 is DFQATT and CDR2 SNEGSKA (reference sequence). CDR3 DNA sequence: TGCAGTGCTAGACAACTTGAGGGGCAGAGGCAGCCCCAGCATTTT. This codes for CSARQLEGQRQPQHF.

This sequence joins TRBV19 and TRBJ2-5, with D maybe TRBD1 (7 bases). Germline V gene data show CDR1 as LNHDA and CDR2 as SQIVND (reference sequence). The CDR3 contains 17 residues. The V end lost 4 bases, the J end lost 5 bases, and 23 bases lay between the germline ends. CDR3 coding DNA: TGTGCCAGTAGTACCGGACTGAGGAGCCAGGGGGGCGAGACCCAGTACTTC. Translating gives CASSTGLRSQGGETQYF. Drawing the rest from reference TRBV19 and TRBJ2-5, the complete variable domain is DGGITQSPKYLFRKEGQNVTLSCEQNLNHDAMYWYRQDPGQGLRLIYYSQIVNDFQKGDIAEGYSVSREKKESFPLTVTSAQKNPTAFYLCASSTGLRSQGGETQYFGPGTRLLVL.